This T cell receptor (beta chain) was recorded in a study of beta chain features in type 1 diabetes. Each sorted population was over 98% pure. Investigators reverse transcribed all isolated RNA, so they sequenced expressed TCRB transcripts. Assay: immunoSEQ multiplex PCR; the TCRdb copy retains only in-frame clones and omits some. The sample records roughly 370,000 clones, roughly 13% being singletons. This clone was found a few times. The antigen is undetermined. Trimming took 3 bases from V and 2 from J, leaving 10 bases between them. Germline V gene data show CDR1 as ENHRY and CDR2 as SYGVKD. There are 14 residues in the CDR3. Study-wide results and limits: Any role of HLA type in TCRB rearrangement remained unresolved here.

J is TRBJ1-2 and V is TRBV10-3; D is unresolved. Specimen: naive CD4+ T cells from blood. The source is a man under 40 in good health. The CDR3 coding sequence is TGTGCCATCAGTGATCACGGACGGAACTATGGCTACACCTTC. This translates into CAISDHGRNYGYTF.